This T cell receptor (beta chain) originates from a study of molecular identifiers for immune sequencing clone quantification. In the sort, naive CD8 T cells were defined as CD8+CD4-CCR7+CD45RA+. Preparation methods for the bulk TCR libraries were those previously described, with listed TCR primers. In TCRdb, the PCR reads were re-called with MiXCR into one record per CDR3 protein. The sample consists of approximately 590,000 distinct CDR3 sequences, 25% of them appearing once. Per germline, CDR1 MDHEN and CDR2 SYDVKM. The CDR3 length is 17 residues. The germline V and J ends were trimmed by 3 bases and 4 bases, with 19 bases remaining between them.

This sequence was found in a human donor in good health. Some libraries in this study had Jurkat cell RNA spiked in. The chain is built from TRBV28 and TRBJ1-5; D is possibly TRBD1 (6 bases). Material for sequencing was naive CD8+ T cells from blood, with Jurkat cell RNA spiked in. The subset was: FACS-sorted CD8+CD4-CCR7+CD45RA+ naive T cells. The CDR3 sequence is CASSLLRQETLNQPQHF. CDR3 coding DNA: TGTGCCAGCAGTTTGCTCCGACAGGAAACACTTAATCAGCCCCAGCATTTT.